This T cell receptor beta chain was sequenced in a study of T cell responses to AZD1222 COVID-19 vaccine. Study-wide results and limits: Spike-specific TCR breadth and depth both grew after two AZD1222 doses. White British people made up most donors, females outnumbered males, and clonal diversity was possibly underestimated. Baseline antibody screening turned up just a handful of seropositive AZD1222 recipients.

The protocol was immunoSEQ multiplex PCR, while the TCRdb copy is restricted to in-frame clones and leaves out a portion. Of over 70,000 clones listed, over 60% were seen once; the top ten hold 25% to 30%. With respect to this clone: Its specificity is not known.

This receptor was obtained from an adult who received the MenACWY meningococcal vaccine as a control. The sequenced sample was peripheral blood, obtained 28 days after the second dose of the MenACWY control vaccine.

The CDR3 reads CASSNRGNQPQHF. CDR3 sequence (DNA): TGTGCCAGCAGTAACAGGGGAAATCAGCCCCAGCATTTT. The rearrangement uses TRBV28 and TRBJ1-5; 7 bases are a match to TRBD1. Germline lookup yields CDR1 MDHEN and CDR2 SYDVKM. The CDR3 runs to 13 residues. The V gene end was trimmed by 5 bases and the J gene end by 4 bases; junction bases not matched to a gene: 2.